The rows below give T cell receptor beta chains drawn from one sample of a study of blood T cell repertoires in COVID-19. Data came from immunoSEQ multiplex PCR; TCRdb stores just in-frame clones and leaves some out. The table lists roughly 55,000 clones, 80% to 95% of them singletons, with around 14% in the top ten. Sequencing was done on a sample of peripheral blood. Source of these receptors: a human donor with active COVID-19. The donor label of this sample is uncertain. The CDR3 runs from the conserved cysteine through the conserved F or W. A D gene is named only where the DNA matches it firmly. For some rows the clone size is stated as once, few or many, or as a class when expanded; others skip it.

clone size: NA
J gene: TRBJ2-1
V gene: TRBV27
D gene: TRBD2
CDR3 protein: CASSLGAGGPRNEQFF
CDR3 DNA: TGTGCCAGCAGTTTAGGAGCGGGAGGGCCCCGCAATGAGCAGTTCTTC

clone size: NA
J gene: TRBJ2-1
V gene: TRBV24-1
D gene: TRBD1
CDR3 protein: CATSDKSLGQGAQFF
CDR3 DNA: TGTGCCACCAGTGACAAATCCCTTGGACAGGGGGCACAGTTCTTC

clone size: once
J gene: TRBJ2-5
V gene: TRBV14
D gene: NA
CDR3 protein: CASSRTVPPETQYF
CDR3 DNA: TGTGCCAGCAGCCGGACAGTACCTCCCGAGACCCAGTACTTC

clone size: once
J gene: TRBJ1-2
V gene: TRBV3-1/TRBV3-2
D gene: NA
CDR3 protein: CASSFGPVDYGYTF
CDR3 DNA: TGTGCCAGCAGCTTTGGTCCGGTCGACTATGGCTACACCTTC

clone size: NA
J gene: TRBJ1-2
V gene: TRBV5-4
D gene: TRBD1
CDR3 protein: CASSFTGGGYGYTF
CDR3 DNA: TGTGCCAGCAGCTTCACAGGGGGAGGCTATGGCTACACCTTC

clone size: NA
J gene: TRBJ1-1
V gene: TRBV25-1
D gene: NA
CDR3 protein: CASSEKSGWLNTEAFF
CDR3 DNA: TGTGCCAGCAGTGAAAAGTCGGGGTGGCTTAACACTGAAGCTTTCTTT

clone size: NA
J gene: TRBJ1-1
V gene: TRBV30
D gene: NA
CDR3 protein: CAWVPGSNTEAFF
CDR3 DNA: TGTGCCTGGGTGCCGGGGAGCAACACTGAAGCTTTCTTT

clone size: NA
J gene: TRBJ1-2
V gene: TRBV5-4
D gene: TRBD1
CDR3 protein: CATQDRDINGYTF
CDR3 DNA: TGTGCCACCCAGGACAGGGACATTAATGGCTACACCTTC

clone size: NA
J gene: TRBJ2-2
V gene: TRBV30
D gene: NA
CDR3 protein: CAWRQPSTGELFF
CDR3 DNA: TGTGCCTGGCGACAGCCTTCGACCGGGGAGCTGTTTTTT

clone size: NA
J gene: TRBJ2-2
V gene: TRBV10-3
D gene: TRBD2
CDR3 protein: CAISPRLAGAGELFF
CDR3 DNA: TGTGCCATCAGCCCTAGACTAGCGGGAGCCGGGGAGCTGTTTTTT